This T cell receptor (beta chain) was identified in a study of T cells expressing NK-cell markers. With the 5' RACE reads reprocessed, TCRdb shows one record per CDR3 protein and no DNA. The sample includes about 460,000 distinct CDR3 sequences. Overall study results and limits: The CD3+CD56-NKG2C+ fraction was also led by these clonotypes in several donors. Nothing established the HCMV specificity of expanded NKG2C+ T cell clones. In several donors, dominant NKG2C+ clonotypes were roughly 1.0-7.0% of CD8+ T cells.

A remark on this clonotype: The antigen is undetermined.

The CDR3 is made up of 13 amino acids. Looked up from germline, CDR1 is SQVTM and CDR2 is ANQGSEA. The V and J genes are TRBV29-1 and TRBJ2-3; TCRdb returns TRBD1, unconfirmable since there is no DNA. The sequencing input was blood T cells: a sorted CD56 or NKG2C T cell subset, CD4+ or CD8+ T cells, or bulk PBMC T cells (not recorded which). This sequence originates from a woman aged 50 to 60 in good health. CDR3 protein: CSADRGTTDTQYF.